The clone carrying this T cell receptor beta chain was recorded a few times. The antigen remains undetermined. The same CDR3 arises from other DNA sequences in this sample as well. The data were taken from a study of beta chain features in type 1 diabetes. General study results and limits: Moderately but significantly shorter TCRB CDR3s were found in Type 1 diabetes patients in all four CD4+ subsets.

The investigators reverse transcribed all of the isolated RNA, so they sequenced expressed TCRB transcripts. Profiled with immunoSEQ multiplex PCR; TCRdb holds only in-frame clones, not every one. The table lists 630,000 or so clones, more than 12% of them singletons. Markers CD45RO/CCR7/CD25/CD127/CD95/CD27 served to sort CD4+ naive, central memory, regulatory and stem cell-like memory cells. CDR1 is SGHRS and CDR2 is YFSETQ in the germline V gene. With 3 bases removed from V and 0 bases from J, the gap between germline ends came to 8 bases. The CDR3 totals 14 residues. The chain is built from TRBV5-1 and TRBJ2-3, with D possibly TRBD2 on 5 matching bases. The TCR comes from a man aged 18 to 30 with type 1 diabetes. The specimen was naive CD4+ T cells from blood. CDR3 in amino acids: CASSSTGSTDTQYF. The CDR3 DNA is TGCGCCAGCAGCTCCACGGGGAGCACAGATACGCAGTATTTT.